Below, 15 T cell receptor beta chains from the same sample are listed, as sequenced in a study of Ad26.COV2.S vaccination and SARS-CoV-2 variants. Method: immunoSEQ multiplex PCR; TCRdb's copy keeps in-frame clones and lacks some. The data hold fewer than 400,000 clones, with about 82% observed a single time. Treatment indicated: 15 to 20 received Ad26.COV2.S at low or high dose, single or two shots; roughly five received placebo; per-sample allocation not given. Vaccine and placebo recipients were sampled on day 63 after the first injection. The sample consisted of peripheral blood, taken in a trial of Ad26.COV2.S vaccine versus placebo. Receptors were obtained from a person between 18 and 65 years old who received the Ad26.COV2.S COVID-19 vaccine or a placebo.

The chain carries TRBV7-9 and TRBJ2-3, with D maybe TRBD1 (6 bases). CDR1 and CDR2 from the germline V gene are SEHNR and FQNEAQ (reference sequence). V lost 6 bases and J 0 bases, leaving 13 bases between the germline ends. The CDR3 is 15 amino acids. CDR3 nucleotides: TGTGCCAGCAGGGGGAACAGGGCTAGCACAGATACGCAGTATTTT. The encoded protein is CASRGNRASTDTQYF.

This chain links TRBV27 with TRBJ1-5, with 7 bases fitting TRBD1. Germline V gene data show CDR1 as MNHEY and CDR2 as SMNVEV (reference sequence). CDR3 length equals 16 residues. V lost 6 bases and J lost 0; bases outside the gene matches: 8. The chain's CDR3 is CASRPGQPYSNQPQHF. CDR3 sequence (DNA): TGTGCCAGCAGACCGGGACAGCCATATAGCAATCAGCCCCAGCATTTT.

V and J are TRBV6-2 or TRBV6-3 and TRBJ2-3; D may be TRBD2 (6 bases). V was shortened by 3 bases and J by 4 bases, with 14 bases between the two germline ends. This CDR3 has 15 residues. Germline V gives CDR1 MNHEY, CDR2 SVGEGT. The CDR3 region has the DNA TGTGCCAGCAGTTATTTTATGGGACTGTCAGATACGCAGTATTTT. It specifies CASSYFMGLSDTQYF.

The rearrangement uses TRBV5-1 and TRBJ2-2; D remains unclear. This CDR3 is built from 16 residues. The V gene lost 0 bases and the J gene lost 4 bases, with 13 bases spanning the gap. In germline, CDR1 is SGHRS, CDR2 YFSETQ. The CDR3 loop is CASSLVVGPITGELFF. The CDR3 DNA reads TGCGCCAGCAGCTTGGTGGTGGGCCCAATCACCGGGGAGCTGTTTTTT.

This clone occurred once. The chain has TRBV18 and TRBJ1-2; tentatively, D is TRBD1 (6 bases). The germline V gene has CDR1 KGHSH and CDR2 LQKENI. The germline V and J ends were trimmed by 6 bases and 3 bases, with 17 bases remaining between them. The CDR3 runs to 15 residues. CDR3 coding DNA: TGTGCCAGCTCGCCGAGGGGGGTCGTCGACTATGGCTACACCTTC. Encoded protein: CASSPRGVVDYGYTF.

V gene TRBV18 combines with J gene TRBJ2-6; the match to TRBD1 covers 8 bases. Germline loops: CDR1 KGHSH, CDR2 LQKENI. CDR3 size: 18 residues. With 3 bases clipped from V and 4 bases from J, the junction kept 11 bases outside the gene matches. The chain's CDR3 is CASSPRDRSVAGANVLTF. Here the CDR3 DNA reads TGTGCCAGCTCACCTCGGGACAGGTCAGTTGCAGGGGCCAACGTCCTGACTTTC. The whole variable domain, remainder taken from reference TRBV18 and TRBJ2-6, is NAGVMQNPRHLVRRRGQEARLRCSPMKGHSHVYWYRQLPEEGLKFMVYLQKENIIDESGMPKERFSAEFPKEGPSILRIQQVVRGDSAAYFCASSPRDRSVAGANVLTFGAGSRLTVL.

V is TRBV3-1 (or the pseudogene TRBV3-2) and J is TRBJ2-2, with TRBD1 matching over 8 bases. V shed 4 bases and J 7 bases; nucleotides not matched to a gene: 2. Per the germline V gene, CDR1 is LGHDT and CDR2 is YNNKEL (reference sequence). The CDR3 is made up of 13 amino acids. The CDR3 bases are TGTGCCAGCAGCCGGACAGGGATCGGGGAGCTGTTTTTT. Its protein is CASSRTGIGELFF.

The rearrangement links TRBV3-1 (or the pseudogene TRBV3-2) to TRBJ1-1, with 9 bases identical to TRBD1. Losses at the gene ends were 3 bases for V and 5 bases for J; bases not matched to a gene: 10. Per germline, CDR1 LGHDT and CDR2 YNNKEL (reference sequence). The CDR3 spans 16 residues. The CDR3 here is CASSQDRGLRRTEAFF. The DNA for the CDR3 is TGTGCCAGCAGCCAGGACAGGGGATTAAGGAGGACTGAAGCTTTCTTT.

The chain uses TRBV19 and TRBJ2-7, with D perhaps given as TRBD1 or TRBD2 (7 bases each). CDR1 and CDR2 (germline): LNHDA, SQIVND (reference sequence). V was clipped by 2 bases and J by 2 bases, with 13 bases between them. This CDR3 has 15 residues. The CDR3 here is CASSISTGRAYEQYF. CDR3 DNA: TGTGCCAGTAGTATATCGACAGGGAGGGCCTACGAGCAGTACTTC.

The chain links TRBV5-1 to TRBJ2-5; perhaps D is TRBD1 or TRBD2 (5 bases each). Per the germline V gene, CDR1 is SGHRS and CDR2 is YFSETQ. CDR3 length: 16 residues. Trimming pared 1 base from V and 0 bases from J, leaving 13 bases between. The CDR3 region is CASSLFGREYQETQYF. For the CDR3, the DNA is TGCGCCAGCAGCTTGTTCGGCAGGGAGTACCAAGAGACCCAGTACTTC.

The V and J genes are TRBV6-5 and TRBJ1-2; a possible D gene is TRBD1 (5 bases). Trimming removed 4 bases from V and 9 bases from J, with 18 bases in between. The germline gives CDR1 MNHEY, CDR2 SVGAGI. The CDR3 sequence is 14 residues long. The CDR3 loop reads CASSSGRSPVSYTF. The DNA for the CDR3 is TGTGCCAGCAGTTCGGGACGGTCCCCTGTGAGCTACACCTTC.

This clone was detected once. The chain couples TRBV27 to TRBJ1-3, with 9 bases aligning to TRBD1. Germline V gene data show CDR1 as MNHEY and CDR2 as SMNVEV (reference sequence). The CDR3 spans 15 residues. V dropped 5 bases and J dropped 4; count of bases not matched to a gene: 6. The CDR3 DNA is TGTGCCAGCAGTATCCGACAGGGGGTAGGAAACACCATATATTTT. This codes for CASSIRQGVGNTIYF.

CDR3 loop: CASSPGQADTEAFF. As DNA, the CDR3 is TGTGCCAGCAGTCCCGGACAGGCGGACACTGAAGCTTTCTTT. J is TRBJ1-1 and V is TRBV6-5; 7 positions agree with TRBD1. Per germline, CDR1 MNHEY and CDR2 SVGAGI. Trimming cost V 5 bases and J 3 bases; bases outside gene matches: 6. CDR3 length: 14 amino acids.

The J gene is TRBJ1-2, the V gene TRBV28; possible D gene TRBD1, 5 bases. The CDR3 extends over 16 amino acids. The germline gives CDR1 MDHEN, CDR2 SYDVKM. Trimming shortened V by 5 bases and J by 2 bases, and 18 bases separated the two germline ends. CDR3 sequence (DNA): TGTGCCAGCAGTCAAGAGGCCCTTGGGGCCAACTATGGCTACACCTTC. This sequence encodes CASSQEALGANYGYTF.

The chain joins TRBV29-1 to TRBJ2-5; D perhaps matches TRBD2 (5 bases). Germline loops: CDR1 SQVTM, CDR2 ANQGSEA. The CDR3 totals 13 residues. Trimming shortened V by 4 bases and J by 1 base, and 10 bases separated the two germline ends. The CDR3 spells CSVVRRVQETQYF. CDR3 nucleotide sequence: TGCAGCGTTGTAAGGCGGGTCCAAGAGACCCAGTACTTC.